This T cell receptor (beta chain) was captured in a study of blood T cell repertoires in COVID-19. TCRdb's copy holds only in-frame clones and misses some; the assay was immunoSEQ multiplex PCR. The sample has under 200,000 clones; over 75% are singletons. The ends were cut back, 4 bases at V and 3 bases at J, with 14 bases in the middle. There are 15 residues in the CDR3. Germline V gene sequence: CDR1 KGHDR, CDR2 SFDVKD. The specimen sequenced was PBMCs or T cells enriched from blood (not recorded which). This rearrangement joins TRBV24-1 to TRBJ1-2, with D perhaps TRBD1 (6 bases). This sequence was found in a woman aged 35 to 49 with acute COVID-19. CDR3 DNA sequence: TGTGCCACCAGTGACGGTCGGGGGGCAGACTATGGCTACACCTTC. Encoded protein: CATSDGRGADYGYTF.